The next 17 T cell receptor beta chains were all read from a single sample in a study of blood T cell repertoires in COVID-19. Produced via immunoSEQ multiplex PCR; TCRdb's table is partial and in-frame only. The table records 250,000 or so clones, around 89% of them present only once. The sequenced material came from PBMCs or T cells enriched from blood (not recorded which). The receptors were gathered from a man aged 40-49 years who had recovered from COVID-19.

J is TRBJ2-5 and V is TRBV28, with no clear D. Germline loops: CDR1 MDHEN, CDR2 SYDVKM. Between the trimmed V and J ends, which lost 6 bases and 0 bases, there was a span of 14 bases. CDR3 length: 15 residues. The CDR3 DNA reads TGTGCCAGCAGGGAAACCGCAGCGTACCAAGAGACCCAGTACTTC. Amino acids: CASRETAAYQETQYF. Full variable domain (remainder filled in from reference TRBV28 and TRBJ2-5): DVKVTQSSRYLVKRTGEKVFLECVQDMDHENMFWYRQDPGLGLRLIYFSYDVKMKEKGDIPEGYSVSREKKERFSLILESASTNQTSMYLCASRETAAYQETQYFGPGTRLLVL.

The chain couples TRBV5-4 to TRBJ1-1; 7 nucleotides agree with TRBD1. Trimming took 5 bases from V and 1 from J; bases not matched to a gene: 5. CDR1 and CDR2 (germline): SGHNT, YYREEE (reference sequence). The CDR3 is 14 amino acids. The DNA for the CDR3 is TGTGCCAGCAGTTTGCGACAGGGGAACACTGAAGCTTTCTTT. The encoded protein is CASSLRQGNTEAFF.

The V call is TRBV5-4, the J call TRBJ1-2; the match to TRBD1 covers 7 bases. Germline V CDR1 and CDR2: SGHNT, YYREEE (reference sequence). The CDR3 covers 14 residues. After removal of 0 bases from V and 4 bases from J, the junction contained 3 bases not matched to a gene. The CDR3 region is CASSLDGDSYGYTF. CDR3 nucleotides: TGTGCCAGCAGCTTGGACGGGGACAGCTATGGCTACACCTTC.

This clone was counted a few times. This chain links TRBV14 with TRBJ2-5, with 8 bases that match TRBD2. Germline V gene sequence: CDR1 SGHDN, CDR2 FVKESK. The CDR3 runs 16 residues. Trimming removed 3 bases from V and 3 bases from J; junction bases left unmatched: 9. The CDR3 nucleotides are TGTGCCAGCAGCCATACTCTAGCGGGCCTTAAAGAGACCCAGTACTTC. It encodes CASSHTLAGLKETQYF.

As regards this clone: This sample includes further DNA sequences coding for the same CDR3. The chain recombines TRBV5-4 with TRBJ2-3, with 12 bases lining up with TRBD2. Germline assignment: CDR1 SGHNT and CDR2 YYREEE (reference sequence). The CDR3 spans 16 residues. With V trimmed by 3 bases and J by 0 bases, 2 bases remained unmatched. The CDR3 coding sequence is TGTGCCAGCAGCTCCGGACTAGCGGGGAGCACAGATACGCAGTATTTT. It codes for CASSSGLAGSTDTQYF.

Written as DNA, the CDR3 is TGTGCCAGCTCACCACGACAGGGGGCTGGCTACACCTTC. Translating it yields CASSPRQGAGYTF. V and J are TRBV18 and TRBJ1-2; 10 positions match TRBD1. The germline V gene has CDR1 KGHSH and CDR2 LQKENI. Unmatched junction bases numbered 0, after V lost 1 base and J lost 7 bases. There are 13 residues in the CDR3. The variable domain in full, with the rest retrieved from reference TRBV18 and TRBJ1-2, is NAGVMQNPRHLVRRRGQEARLRCSPMKGHSHVYWYRQLPEEGLKFMVYLQKENIIDESGMPKERFSAEFPKEGPSILRIQQVVRGDSAAYFCASSPRQGAGYTFGSGTRLTVV.

The chain joins TRBV5-1 to TRBJ1-2; a weak D match, TRBD1 (6 bases). Trimming left V 2 bases short and J 8 bases short, with 13 bases between. There are 13 residues in the CDR3. CDR1 is SGHRS and CDR2 is YFSETQ in the germline V gene. The CDR3 is CASSFLQGRGYTF. CDR3 in DNA: TGCGCCAGCAGCTTTTTACAGGGACGCGGCTACACCTTC.

The chain uses TRBV2 and TRBJ1-5; D is ambiguous. From germline, CDR1 is SNHLY and CDR2 FYNNEI. CDR3 size: 14 residues. V was trimmed by 6 bases and J by 0 bases, leaving 9 bases between them. The CDR3 sequence: CASRATNSNQPQHF. DNA of the CDR3: TGTGCCAGCAGGGCCACGAATAGCAATCAGCCCCAGCATTTT.

V is TRBV7-2 and J is TRBJ2-1; 8 bases fit TRBD1. The V gene's germline CDR1 is SGHTA and CDR2 FQGNSA. The CDR3 has 17 residues. V gave up 0 bases and J gave up 4 bases; unmatched junction bases: 8. The CDR3 DNA reads as TGTGCCAGCAGCTTAGCGGCTTCCGGGACAGGATACAATGAGCAGTTCTTC. Protein product: CASSLAASGTGYNEQFF.

The chain joins TRBV14 to TRBJ2-7; possible D gene TRBD2, 5 bases. Germline V gives CDR1 SGHDN, CDR2 FVKESK. The CDR3 runs to 16 residues. V lost 4 bases and J 2 bases, leaving 18 bases between the germline ends. The CDR3 reads CASSPGVVSRPYEQYF. The CDR3 bases are TGTGCCAGCAGCCCCGGGGTAGTTTCCCGCCCCTACGAGCAGTACTTC.

The chain carries TRBV19 and TRBJ1-3; TRBD1 matches at 7 bases. The germline gives CDR1 LNHDA, CDR2 SQIVND (reference sequence). The junction had 12 bases not matched to a gene; V was cut back by 3 bases and J by 4 bases. This CDR3 region has 17 residues. The CDR3 spells CASSIFPRDREGNTIYF. The CDR3, as DNA: TGTGCCAGTAGTATTTTCCCCCGTGACAGGGAAGGAAACACCATATATTTT. Full variable domain (remainder filled in from reference TRBV19 and TRBJ1-3): DGGITQSPKYLFRKEGQNVTLSCEQNLNHDAMYWYRQDPGQGLRLIYYSQIVNDFQKGDIAEGYSVSREKKESFPLTVTSAQKNPTAFYLCASSIFPRDREGNTIYFGEGSWLTVV.

CDR3 sequence reads: CASGLDRDMRYF. DNA for the CDR3: TGTGCTAGTGGTCTGGACAGGGACATGCGGTATTTT. The rearrangement uses TRBV12-5 and TRBJ2-3; 8 bases match TRBD1. This CDR3 contains 12 residues. CDR1 LGHNT and CDR2 FRNRAP come from the germline V gene. J was trimmed by 14 bases and V by 5 bases; bases with no gene match: 9.

The genes are TRBV27 and TRBJ2-3; D is possibly TRBD1 (5 bases). The CDR3 is 16 residues long. CDR1 is MNHEY, CDR2 SMNVEV, per germline (reference sequence). Between the trimmed V and J ends, which lost 5 bases and 7 bases, there was a span of 22 bases. The CDR3, as DNA: TGTGCCAGCAGTCCACAAGGGGCTCCGGATTCGAATACGCAGTATTTT. This translates into CASSPQGAPDSNTQYF.

The chain carries TRBV19 and TRBJ2-5; the D gene is possibly TRBD1 (6 bases). The CDR3 is 16 residues long. V was cut by 5 bases and J by 2 bases, with 18 bases left in between. Per the germline V gene, CDR1 is LNHDA and CDR2 is SQIVND (reference sequence). DNA of the CDR3: TGTGCCAGTAGTTCCTCCCTACAGGGTTCGCAAGAGACCCAGTACTTC. It yields the protein CASSSSLQGSQETQYF. The complete variable domain, with remaining parts taken from reference TRBV19 and TRBJ2-5, reads DGGITQSPKYLFRKEGQNVTLSCEQNLNHDAMYWYRQDPGQGLRLIYYSQIVNDFQKGDIAEGYSVSREKKESFPLTVTSAQKNPTAFYLCASSSSLQGSQETQYFGPGTRLLVL.

V usage is TRBV29-1 and J usage is TRBJ2-7, with 7 positions matching TRBD1. The CDR3 is 12 residues long. Germline V gene data show CDR1 as SQVTM and CDR2 as ANQGSEA. V gave up 7 bases and J gave up 2 bases; unmatched junction bases: 5. The chain's CDR3 is CSAETGTYEQYF. The CDR3 bases are TGCAGCGCGGAGACAGGGACCTACGAGCAGTACTTC.

The genes are TRBV6-5 and TRBJ1-4, with a possible D match to TRBD1 (6 bases). V lost 4 bases and J 2 bases, leaving 11 bases between the germline ends. CDR1 is MNHEY and CDR2 is SVGAGI in the germline V gene. CDR3 length: 15 residues. The CDR3 DNA reads as TGTGCCAGCAGTTCCTCAGGGGCGACTAATGAAAAACTGTTTTTT. This codes for CASSSSGATNEKLFF.

The chain combines TRBV27 with TRBJ2-3, with TRBD1 identical over 9 bases. The germline V gene has CDR1 MNHEY and CDR2 SMNVEV (reference sequence). This CDR3 spans 15 amino acids. The V segment lost 6 bases and the J segment 5 bases; nucleotides outside the gene matches: 9. The CDR3 loop reads CASSVRQGVIDTQYF. Written as DNA, the CDR3 is TGTGCCAGCAGCGTCCGACAGGGGGTAATAGATACGCAGTATTTT.